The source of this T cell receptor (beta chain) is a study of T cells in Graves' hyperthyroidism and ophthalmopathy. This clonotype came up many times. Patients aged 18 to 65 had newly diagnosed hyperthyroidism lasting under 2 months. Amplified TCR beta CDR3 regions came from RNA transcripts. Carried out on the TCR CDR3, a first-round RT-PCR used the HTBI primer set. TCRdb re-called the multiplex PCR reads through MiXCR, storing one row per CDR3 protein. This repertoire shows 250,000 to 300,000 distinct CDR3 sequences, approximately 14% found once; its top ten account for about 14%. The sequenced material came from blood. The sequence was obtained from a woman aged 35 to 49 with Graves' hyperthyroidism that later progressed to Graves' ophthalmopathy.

The CDR3 loop reads CASSATGDSGANVLTF. The CDR3 region has the DNA TGTGCCAGCAGCGCTACAGGTGACTCTGGGGCCAACGTCCTGACTTTC. The chain uses TRBV12-3 or TRBV12-4 and TRBJ2-6; D is possibly TRBD1 (5 bases). CDR3 length equals 16 residues. Trimming cost V 6 bases and J 0 bases, with 12 bases left between them.